This T cell receptor (beta chain) was captured by sequencing in a study of shared clonotypes between healthy human individuals. Study background: The cohort comprised a couple of women and a few men. Their ages spanned 18 to 49 years. General study results and limits: A handful of donors showed sharing of about 4.8% of naive CD4 clonotypes.

With regard to this clone: What it binds is unknown.

Only CD45RO-negative cells positively selected for CCR7 counted as naive CD8 cells, so terminally differentiated effector memory CD45RA+ cells were excluded. V was clipped by 1 base and J by 7 bases; unmatched bases: 12. The germline V gene encodes CDR1 SGHTA and CDR2 FQGNSA. The CDR3 runs to 17 residues. Sequenced by immunoSEQ multiplex PCR; TCRdb stores in-frame clones only, minus some. The data contain hundreds of thousands of clones, roughly 95% of them singletons. This chain uses TRBV7-2 with TRBJ2-2; 7 bases agree with TRBD2. Material: naive CD8+ T cells sorted from blood. This clonotype was sampled from a woman aged 25 to 45 in good health. The CDR3 sequence: CASSLEARGSFGGELFF. CDR3 bases: TGTGCCAGCAGCTTAGAGGCTCGCGGGAGTTTTGGCGGGGAGCTGTTTTTT. The entire variable domain, with the rest obtained from reference TRBV7-2 and TRBJ2-2, is as follows: GAGVSQSPSNKVTEKGKDVELRCDPISGHTALYWYRQSLGQGLEFLIYFQGNSAPDKSGLPSDRFSAERTGGSVSTLTIQRTQQEDSAVYLCASSLEARGSFGGELFFGEGSRLTVL.